Listed below are T cell receptor beta chains from one sample, sequenced in a study of blood T cell repertoires in COVID-19. Sequenced by immunoSEQ multiplex PCR; TCRdb stores in-frame clones only, minus some. The profile covers 410,000 or so clones, with approximately 90% appearing a single time and around 1.5% taken by the ten largest. Specimen: peripheral blood. All receptors come from a woman between 40 and 55 years old with COVID-19, enrolled during active disease. Both conserved end residues are part of each CDR3. The D gene is left open where the match is weak. A clone size is listed for some rows: how often the clone was seen (once, few, many), or a class if it is expanded.

TRBV7-2	TRBJ1-2	.	.	TGTGCCAGCAGCTCGAACCGACAGGCGGTTGGTGGCTACACCTTC	CASSSNRQAVGGYTF
TRBV5-1	TRBJ2-3	TRBD1	.	TGCGCCAGCAGCTTGGCCCACGGGACAGCGAATACGCAGTATTTT	CASSLAHGTANTQYF
TRBV7-8	TRBJ2-3	.	.	TGTGCCAGCAGCTTAGAATTCGGAGCGGCCACAGATACGCAGTATTTT	CASSLEFGAATDTQYF
TRBV7-3	TRBJ2-1	TRBD2	.	TGTGCCAGCAGCTCCTCAGCGGGGTCCTACAATGAGCAGTTCTTC	CASSSSAGSYNEQFF
TRBV27	TRBJ2-7	.	.	TGTGCCAGCAGCCGAGGACAGCCCTCCTACGAGCAGTACTTC	CASSRGQPSYEQYF
TRBV7-9	TRBJ1-1	TRBD1	.	TGTGCCAGCAGTGCGACAGGGGAGGGGGACACTGAAGCTTTCTTT	CASSATGEGDTEAFF
TRBV7-2	TRBJ1-2	.	.	TGTGCCAGCAGCGTCGGTGGGGGGTATGGCTACACCTTC	CASSVGGGYGYTF
TRBV11-2	TRBJ1-1	TRBD1	.	TGTGCCAGCAGCCAGCCGACAGGGGCTACGAACACTGAAGCTTTCTTT	CASSQPTGATNTEAFF
TRBV5-1	TRBJ1-6	.	.	TGCGCCAGCAGGGAAGGGGATGGGTATAATTCACCCCTCCACTTT	CASREGDGYNSPLHF
TRBV6-5	TRBJ1-5	.	.	TGTGCCAGCAGCGCGGGTTTTGCGAATCAGCCCCAGCATTTT	CASSAGFANQPQHF
TRBV28	TRBJ1-4	TRBD1	once	TGTGCCAGCAGTTCGACAGGGCCTGATGAAAAACTGTTTTTT	CASSSTGPDEKLFF
TRBV5-5	TRBJ1-5	.	.	TGTGCCAGCAGCGATAGCTCGCAGCCCCAGCATTTT	CASSDSSQPQHF
TRBV3-1/TRBV3-2	TRBJ2-3	.	.	TGTGCCAGCAGCCAAGATCCAAGCTACACAGATACGCAGTATTTT	CASSQDPSYTDTQYF
TRBV5-1	TRBJ1-3	.	few	TGCGCCAGCAGCTTGGGGGGTACTAGCTCTGGAAACACCATATATTTT	CASSLGGTSSGNTIYF
TRBV7-6	TRBJ2-1	.	.	TGTGCCAGCAGCTTAGCGTCGGGGAGTGAGCAGTTCTTC	CASSLASGSEQFF
TRBV27	TRBJ1-2	.	.	TGTGCCAGCAGTTTGCACGGTGAGGATGGCTACACCTTC	CASSLHGEDGYTF
TRBV27	TRBJ1-1	TRBD1	.	TGTGCCAGCAGTCCAACAGGGGGCACTGAAGCTTTCTTT	CASSPTGGTEAFF
TRBV5-4	TRBJ1-1	.	.	TGTGCCAGCAGCCAGTTTTCGGGCACTGAAGCTTTCTTT	CASSQFSGTEAFF
TRBV7-2	TRBJ2-1	.	.	TGTGCCAGCAGCCCGACCTGGGGGGTCTTACGGTATGACAATGAGCAGTTCTTC	CASSPTWGVLRYDNEQFF
TRBV28	TRBJ2-2	.	.	TGTGCCACCCAGGACACCGGGGAGCTGTTTTTT	CATQDTGELFF
TRBV2	TRBJ1-4	.	.	TGTGCCAGCAGTGTACTTAATGAAAAACTGTTTTTT	CASSVLNEKLFF
TRBV4-3	TRBJ2-5	.	.	TGCGCCAGCAGCCAAGGAGTCAGGGATGGGGAGACCCAGTACTTC	CASSQGVRDGETQYF
TRBV28	TRBJ1-3	.	.	TGTGCCAGCAGTTCCCCCCGGGGTGGAACACCTGGAAACACCATATATTTT	CASSSPRGGTPGNTIYF
TRBV5-4	TRBJ1-3	.	.	TGTGCCAGCCGAGGTAACTCTGGAAACACCATATATTTT	CASRGNSGNTIYF
TRBV7-2	TRBJ2-3	TRBD2	.	TGTGCCAGCAGCTTAAGGAAGGGACTAGCGAGCAGCACAGATACGCAGTATTTT	CASSLRKGLASSTDTQYF
TRBV14	TRBJ2-1	.	.	TGTGCCAGCAGCCAAAGCTGGGCAGCTGGGGAGCAGTTCTTC	CASSQSWAAGEQFF
TRBV3-1/TRBV3-2	TRBJ1-2	.	.	TGTGCCAGCAGCCAGGGGGGAAACTATGGCTACACCTTC	CASSQGGNYGYTF
TRBV7-6	TRBJ1-4	.	.	TGTGCCAGCAGCAGAGCGCCCACCACAACTAATGAAAAACTGTTTTTT	CASSRAPTTTNEKLFF
TRBV30	TRBJ2-7	TRBD2	.	TGTGCCTGGGGCTCGGGGCTAGCGGGAGTGGATGAGCAGTACTTC	CAWGSGLAGVDEQYF
TRBV29-1	TRBJ1-2	TRBD1	.	TGCAGCGTTGAAGTGACCACTGTAGAGGGGGCCTATGGCTACACCTTC	CSVEVTTVEGAYGYTF
TRBV7-8	TRBJ2-3	TRBD2	.	TGTGCCAGCAGCTTAGGGCTAGCGGGGGGCAGGGATACGCAGTATTTT	CASSLGLAGGRDTQYF
TRBV28	TRBJ1-4	.	once	TGTGCCAGCAGTTTCCCCCTGACAGCCTCTAATGAAAAACTGTTTTTT	CASSFPLTASNEKLFF
TRBV27	TRBJ1-5	.	.	TGTGCCAGCAGTTTATTGCCCCTAAACAATCAGCCCCAGCATTTT	CASSLLPLNNQPQHF
TRBV7-9	TRBJ2-1	TRBD2	few	TGTGCCAGCAGCGAGAGAAATACTGGACTAGCGGCTAACAATGAGCAGTTCTTC	CASSERNTGLAANNEQFF
TRBV6-6	TRBJ1-5	.	.	TGTGCCAGCAGTTACTCGACAGGTGGGCAGCCCCAGCATTTT	CASSYSTGGQPQHF
TRBV11-2	TRBJ1-4	TRBD1	.	TGTGCCAGCAGATTCTGGGGACAGGGGGCCCTTAATGAAAAACTGTTTTTT	CASRFWGQGALNEKLFF
TRBV2	TRBJ1-4	TRBD1	.	TGTGCCAGCAGTCGACAGGGGATATATGAAAAACTGTTTTTT	CASSRQGIYEKLFF
TRBV18	TRBJ1-2	.	.	TGTGCCAGCTCACTGGACAGAGCTAACTATGGCTACACCTTC	CASSLDRANYGYTF
TRBV30	TRBJ2-1	TRBD1	.	TGTGCCTGGAGGATTACAGGGGGAGGATCCTACAATGAGCAGTTCTTC	CAWRITGGGSYNEQFF
TRBV9	TRBJ2-1	TRBD2	.	TGTGCCAGCAGCGGGGGACTATACAATGAGCAGTTCTTC	CASSGGLYNEQFF
TRBV9	TRBJ1-2	.	.	TGTGCCAGCAGCCCTAGGACGGACGGGATCCGGGGCTACACCTTC	CASSPRTDGIRGYTF
TRBV10-3	TRBJ2-2	TRBD2	.	TGTGCCATCACGCGAGCGGGGGCCAACACCGGGGAGCTGTTTTTT	CAITRAGANTGELFF
TRBV5-1	TRBJ1-4	.	.	TGCGCCAGCAGCTTAGCCAGGGGAAATGAAAAACTGTTTTTT	CASSLARGNEKLFF
TRBV28	TRBJ1-2	.	.	TGTGCCAGCAGTTTACCGAGGAGGGACTATGGCTACACCTTC	CASSLPRRDYGYTF
TRBV21-1	TRBJ1-4	.	.	TGTGCCAGCAGAGGAGGGGTTTGGCATGAAAAACTGTTTTTT	CASRGGVWHEKLFF
TRBV12-3/TRBV12-4	TRBJ1-2	.	.	TGTGCCAGCAGTTCGACAGTTAACTATGGCTACACCTTC	CASSSTVNYGYTF
TRBV5-1	TRBJ2-1	TRBD2	.	TGCGCCAGCAGCTTGATGGGAGGGGACAATGAGCAGTTCTTC	CASSLMGGDNEQFF
TRBV25-1	TRBJ1-1	.	.	TGTGCCAGCAGTGAAACCGGGGGGCGGGGGACTGAAGCTTTCTTT	CASSETGGRGTEAFF